The present T cell receptor beta chain was sequenced within a study of T cell responses to AZD1222 COVID-19 vaccine. The CDR3 loop spans 17 amino acids. V lost 6 bases, J lost 1 base, and 21 bases lay in between. Germline V gene data show CDR1 as SGHVS and CDR2 as FQNEAQ. As regards this clone: Antigen: not known.

Study-wide points: Nearly half of spike-specific TCRs reportedly target unmutated variant regions. With two AZD1222 doses given, Spike-specific TCR breadth and depth both rose.

Profiling relied on immunoSEQ multiplex PCR, and the TCRdb table lists in-frame clones only, not all of them. The sample includes around 64,000 clones, roughly 85% of them seen just once. Sample: peripheral blood, taken 28 days after the second AZD1222 dose. This clonotype was sampled from an adult who received the AZD1222 COVID-19 vaccine. The chain combines TRBV7-8 with TRBJ1-2; D may be TRBD1 (6 bases). The DNA for the CDR3 is TGTGCCAGCAGTCCCCGGAGTAGACAGGCTTTTAACTATGGCTACACCTTC. As protein: CASSPRSRQAFNYGYTF.